One and the same sample provided the 19 T cell receptor beta chains below, sequenced in a study of CD8 T cells in Susac syndrome. Random hexamers were used to reverse transcribe about 0.5 to 1 ug of RNA. Each CDR3 protein is one row after TCRdb ran MiXCR on the immunoSEQ multiplex PCR reads. The data hold just over 80,000 distinct CDR3 sequences, with approximately 94% observed a single time. Sample: CD8+ T cells from PBMCs. The receptors derive from a human donor in good health.

This chain joins TRBV20-1 and TRBJ1-1, with 8 bases that match TRBD1. The CDR3 extends over 15 amino acids. Germline CDR1 DFQATT, CDR2 SNEGSKA (reference sequence). V gave up 0 bases and J gave up 4 bases; unmatched junction bases: 7. Written as DNA, the CDR3 is TGCAGTGCTAGAGATCTGCCAGGGGGCACCACTGAAGCTTTCTTT. This encodes CSARDLPGGTTEAFF.

This chain connects TRBV12-3 or TRBV12-4 to TRBJ1-2, with unresolved D. This CDR3 region has 13 residues. The V gene lost 6 bases and the J gene lost 4 bases, with 12 bases spanning the gap. The CDR3 region is CASSSNPFYGYTF. The CDR3 DNA is TGTGCCAGCAGCTCTAATCCGTTCTATGGCTACACCTTC.

The chain has TRBV7-9 and TRBJ1-1, with TRBD1 as a possible D gene (6 bases). The V gene's germline CDR1 is SEHNR and CDR2 FQNEAQ (reference sequence). Trimming shortened V by 4 bases and J by 3 bases, and 12 bases separated the two germline ends. The CDR3 consists of 14 residues. Written as DNA, the CDR3 is TGTGCCAGCAGCTCAAACAGGGATGACACTGAAGCTTTCTTT. This sequence encodes CASSSNRDDTEAFF.

V usage is TRBV6-6 and J usage is TRBJ2-3; no reliable D call. The CDR3 has 13 residues. V lost 5 bases, J lost 1 base, and 7 bases lay in between. Per the germline V gene, CDR1 is MNHNY and CDR2 is SVGAGI (reference sequence). CDR3 nucleotide sequence: TGTGCCAGCAGTGATCCAGGCACAGATACGCAGTATTTT. Residues: CASSDPGTDTQYF.

This chain joins TRBV12-3 or TRBV12-4 and TRBJ2-7, with D tentatively TRBD1 (6 bases). V was pared by 5 bases and J by 3 bases, with 14 bases between. The CDR3 loop spans 14 amino acids. CDR3 in amino acids: CASSDSGQNYEQYF. As DNA, the CDR3 is TGTGCCAGCAGTGACTCCGGACAGAACTACGAGCAGTACTTC.

In this sample, this clonotype turned up once. This rearrangement joins TRBV5-1 to TRBJ1-5; D is undetermined. Trimming took 1 base from V and 3 from J, leaving 14 bases between them. This CDR3 comprises 16 residues. Germline CDR1 SGHRS, CDR2 YFSETQ. The chain's CDR3 is CASSLRRALDNQPQHF. The CDR3 bases are TGCGCCAGCAGCTTGAGGAGGGCTTTGGACAATCAGCCCCAGCATTTT.

The chain combines TRBV30 with TRBJ2-3; 8 bases are shared with TRBD2. Germline CDR1 GTSNPN, CDR2 SVGIG (reference sequence). The CDR3 extends over 14 amino acids. V shed 4 bases and J 6 bases; nucleotides not matched to a gene: 9. CDR3 in amino acids: CAWTYGGESDTQYF. The CDR3 nucleotides are TGTGCCTGGACCTACGGGGGGGAATCGGATACGCAGTATTTT.

J is TRBJ2-1 and V is TRBV9, with D tentatively TRBD1 or TRBD2 (5 bases each). Trimming stripped 0 bases from V and 4 bases from J, with 11 bases between. This CDR3 comprises 15 residues. Germline V gives CDR1 SGDLS, CDR2 YYNGEE. The CDR3 DNA follows: TGTGCCAGCAGCGTAGCTGGGGGTTCTTACAATGAGCAGTTCTTC. It codes for CASSVAGGSYNEQFF.

The CDR3 is CASTPFGAENIQYF. The CDR3 nucleotides are TGTGCCAGCACCCCTTTTGGGGCCGAAAACATTCAGTACTTC. The chain carries TRBV6-1 and TRBJ2-4; D perhaps matches TRBD1 (5 bases). Germline lookup yields CDR1 MNHNS and CDR2 SASEGT. This CDR3 contains 14 residues. V lost 7 bases to trimming and J lost 5 bases, with 15 bases between them.

As concerns this clonotype: An end of the junction differs from the germline gene, which may be a read error. The chain is built from TRBV4-1 and TRBJ1-4; D possibly corresponds to TRBD1 (5 bases). The CDR3 has 15 amino acids. Per the germline V gene, CDR1 is MGHRA and CDR2 is YSYEKL. This CDR3 reads CASSQDTGVQGELFF. CDR3 nucleotides: TGCGCCAGCAGCCAAGATACGGGGGTTCAAGGGGAACTGTTCTTT.

The chain combines TRBV20-1 with TRBJ1-2; D call uncertain. The V gene's germline CDR1 is DFQATT and CDR2 SNEGSKA (reference sequence). This CDR3 contains 12 residues. Trimming took off 5 bases at V and 2 bases at J, with 9 bases between the two ends. Written as DNA, the CDR3 is TGCAGTGCTCGACACCTAAACTATGGCTACACCTTC. Protein sequence: CSARHLNYGYTF.

This clonotype was counted a single time. The chain links TRBV16 to TRBJ1-6, with 7 bases that match TRBD1. The CDR3 consists of 17 residues. V shed 4 bases and J 7 bases; nucleotides not matched to a gene: 13. Germline V lookup: CDR1 KGHSY, CDR2 FQNENV. The CDR3 protein is CASSRDNLGQANSPLHF. DNA of the CDR3: TGTGCCAGCAGCCGAGACAATCTAGGACAGGCGAATTCACCCCTCCACTTT. The variable domain in full, completed from reference TRBV16 and TRBJ1-6, reads GEEVAQTPKHLVRGEGQKAKLYCAPIKGHSYVFWYQQVLKNEFKFLISFQNENVFDETGMPKERFSAKCLPNSPCSLEIQATKLEDSAVYFCASSRDNLGQANSPLHFGNGTRLTVT.

The chain links TRBV12-3 or TRBV12-4 to TRBJ2-5; D is undetermined. Trimming took off 4 bases at V and 3 bases at J, with 18 bases between the two ends. This CDR3 has 16 amino acids. CDR3 amino acids: CASSSTSRAEKETQYF. For the CDR3, the DNA is TGTGCCAGCAGTTCAACGAGCCGAGCAGAAAAAGAGACCCAGTACTTC.

The chain uses TRBV7-2 and TRBJ2-5; TRBD2 matches 14 bases. The germline CDR1 and CDR2 sequences are SGHTA and FQGNSA. The ends lost 5 bases at V and 5 bases at J; junction bases unmatched: 13. The CDR3 is 18 residues long. DNA for the CDR3: TGTGCCAGCAGCCGGCCCGGGACTAGCGGGAGTAGTGAGGAGACCCAGTACTTC. Its translation: CASSRPGTSGSSEETQYF.

The chain combines TRBV15 with TRBJ1-2; D remains ambiguous. CDR3 length equals 15 residues. The germline V gene has CDR1 LNHNV and CDR2 YYDKDF (reference sequence). V was pared by 0 bases and J by 0 bases, with 8 bases between. CDR3 nucleotides: TGTGCCACCAGCAGAGATCGAAAACCTAACTATGGCTACACCTTC. Protein: CATSRDRKPNYGYTF.

This CDR3 is CATLGTGLVADTQYF. CDR3 sequence (DNA): TGTGCCACCTTGGGGACGGGACTAGTTGCGGATACGCAGTATTTT. The chain is built from TRBV7-9 and TRBJ2-3, with 8 bases identical to TRBD2. The ends lost 10 bases at V and 6 bases at J; junction bases unmatched: 15. Per germline, CDR1 SEHNR and CDR2 FQNEAQ (reference sequence). CDR3 length equals 15 residues.

The rearrangement joins TRBV11-2 to TRBJ2-5, with unresolved D. CDR1 is SGHAT and CDR2 is FQNNGV in the germline V gene. The CDR3 spans 14 residues. Trimming stripped 1 base from V and 6 bases from J, with 12 bases between. The CDR3 protein is CASSLVNVGKTQYF. In DNA form, the CDR3 reads TGTGCCAGCAGCTTAGTAAACGTGGGGAAGACCCAGTACTTC.

This clonotype appeared a few times. This chain's CDR3 is CASSLGTGSNQPQHF. As DNA, the CDR3 is TGTGCCAGCAGTTTAGGGACGGGTAGTAATCAGCCCCAGCATTTT. The genes are TRBV27 and TRBJ1-5; D is possibly TRBD1 (5 bases). The CDR3 is 15 residues long. Germline lookup yields CDR1 MNHEY and CDR2 SMNVEV (reference sequence). V lost 2 bases to trimming and J lost 4 bases, with 12 bases between them.

This sequence joins TRBV24-1 and TRBJ2-1; 8 bases are a match to TRBD2. CDR3 size: 17 residues. The junction had 9 bases not matched to a gene; V was cut back by 5 bases and J by 1 base. The germline V gene encodes CDR1 KGHDR and CDR2 SFDVKD. The CDR3 DNA sequence: TGTGCCACCAGTGGACTTCTAGCGGGCCCGTCCTACAATGAGCAGTTCTTC. Translated, it gives CATSGLLAGPSYNEQFF.